A selection of T cell receptor beta chains follows, all from one sample in a study of T-cell memory formation after mild COVID-19. TCRdb re-called the 5' RACE reads through MiXCR, storing one row per CDR3 protein. The sample records more than 250,000 distinct CDR3 sequences, 16% being singletons. The specimen sequenced was PBMCs or a T cell subset sorted from them (not recorded which). Every receptor here comes from a man aged 18 to 29 who had mild COVID-19 (a few samples of this study predate the infection). Cell type and time point are not known. CDR3s include the opening cysteine and the closing phenylalanine or tryptophan. Each record gives: J gene, V gene, clone size, D gene, CDR3 DNA, CDR3 protein. A D gene is named only where the DNA matches it firmly. Clone sizes are given selectively: once, few, many, or a class where the clone is expanded.

>TRBJ1-6|TRBV5-1|-|-
TGCGCCAGCAGCGAGAGGGGTACAGGGCAAGATAATTCACCCCTCCACTTT
CASSERGTGQDNSPLHF
>TRBJ1-2|TRBV6-2/TRBV6-3|few|-
TGTGCCAGCAGTTACCAGGGTTCGTATGGCTACACCTTC
CASSYQGSYGYTF
>TRBJ2-3|TRBV4-2|-|-
TGTGCCAGCAGCCAAGGGTCATGGACAGATACGCAGTATTTT
CASSQGSWTDTQYF
>TRBJ1-1|TRBV9|-|-
TGTGCCAGCAGCACGAGGACCGGGCAAGCTTTCTTT
CASSTRTGQAFF
>TRBJ2-1|TRBV18|few|TRBD1
TGTGCCAGCTCACCACCCGCAGGGGGTATTGAGCAGTTCTTC
CASSPPAGGIEQFF
>TRBJ1-4|TRBV7-9|-|-
TGTGCCAGCAGCTCCTGGTCTACTAATGAAAAACTGTTTTTT
CASSSWSTNEKLFF
>TRBJ2-2|TRBV19|-|-
TGTGCCAGTATGAGGGGGGCGCGGGAGCTGTTTTTT
CASMRGARELFF
>TRBJ1-2|TRBV6-5|-|-
TGTGCCAGCAGTTCTTCCTATGGCTACACCTTC
CASSSSYGYTF
>TRBJ2-2|TRBV27|few|-
TGTGCCAGCAGTTTTCGCATCGGGGAGCTGTTTTTT
CASSFRIGELFF
>TRBJ2-7|TRBV27|-|-
TGTGCCAGCAGTTTCGGTTACAGGGTCTACGAGCAGTACTTC
CASSFGYRVYEQYF
>TRBJ1-2|TRBV20-1|few|TRBD1
TGCAGTGCTTCCGGCAGGGGGGGAGATATGCGCTACACCTTC
CSASGRGGDMRYTF
>TRBJ2-5|TRBV7-2|few|TRBD2
TGTGCCAGCAGCTTAGCGGGACTAGCGGGGGTGGAGACCCAGTACTTC
CASSLAGLAGVETQYF
>TRBJ1-1|TRBV4-1|few|TRBD1
TGCGCCAGCAGCCAAGAGGGGACAGGGCGGGCTTTCTTT
CASSQEGTGRAFF
>TRBJ2-1|TRBV19|few|TRBD2
TGTGCCAGTAGTCTGCGCCCGAGGTTGCGGGGGGTTTACAATGAGCAGTTCTTC
CASSLRPRLRGVYNEQFF
>TRBJ2-3|TRBV12-5|-|-
TGTGCTAGTGGTACTAGCCCGGATACGCAGTATTTT
CASGTSPDTQYF
>TRBJ2-7|TRBV15|many|-
TGTGCCACCAGCAGGGACCAGGGAGCCTACGAGCAGTACTTC
CATSRDQGAYEQYF
>TRBJ2-4|TRBV20-1|few|-
TGCAGTGCTAGATCGACAGTAGCCAAAAACATTCAGTACTTC
CSARSTVAKNIQYF
>TRBJ2-1|TRBV5-5|many|-
TGTGCCAGCAGGACCTTCAGCTCCTACAATGAGCAGTTCTTC
CASRTFSSYNEQFF
>TRBJ2-1|TRBV7-2|-|TRBD2
TGTGCCAGCAGCTTGGCAGCTAATAGCGGGGGGGCCCCTTTGTCCTACAATGAGCAGTTCTTC
CASSLAANSGGAPLSYNEQFF
>TRBJ1-2|TRBV3-1|-|-
TGTGCCAGCAGCGCGGTATATGGCTACACCTTC
CASSAVYGYTF
>TRBJ1-1|TRBV5-5|-|-
TGTGCCAGCAGCGGGGGGACCTTGCGGGGCACTGAAGCTTTCTTT
CASSGGTLRGTEAFF
>TRBJ2-2|TRBV24-1|few|-
TGTGCCACCAGTGATTTAGACGGGAACACCGGGGAGCTGTTTTTT
CATSDLDGNTGELFF
>TRBJ1-6|TRBV12-3/TRBV12-4|-|-
TGTGCCAGCACCCCAGACAGACTCCAGCCCCTCCACTTT
CASTPDRLQPLHF
>TRBJ2-5|TRBV9|-|-
TGTGCCAGCAGCACAGCCCCAGGTCAGACCCAGTACTTC
CASSTAPGQTQYF
>TRBJ1-1|TRBV7-2|many|-
TGTGCCAGCAGTTGGGGCCAGAACACTGAAGCTTTCTTT
CASSWGQNTEAFF
>TRBJ1-1|TRBV6-5|-|-
TGTGCCAGCAGCCGACGAAGCGTCGGGAACACTGAAGCTTTCTTT
CASSRRSVGNTEAFF
>TRBJ2-5|TRBV10-3|-|-
TGTGCCATCAGTGAGTCCAAGACAGGCCAAGAGACCCAGTACTTC
CAISESKTGQETQYF
>TRBJ2-7|TRBV7-8|medium-sized|-
TGTGCCAGCAGCTTAGCGCTCGACCCCTCGGGCTACGAGCAGTACTTC
CASSLALDPSGYEQYF
>TRBJ2-7|TRBV20-1|-|TRBD1
TGCAGTGCACAGGGGCACCTCTACGAGCAGTACTTC
CSAQGHLYEQYF
>TRBJ2-2|TRBV19|-|TRBD2
TGTGCCCTCACTAGCGGGGGCCTAAACACCGGGGAGCTGTTTTTT
CALTSGGLNTGELFF
>TRBJ1-6|TRBV7-9|-|-
TGTGCCAGCAGCCCGGGGGGGGGGGCCGATAATTCACCCCTCCACTTT
CASSPGGGADNSPLHF
>TRBJ1-6|TRBV15|-|TRBD1
TGTGCCACCAGCAGAGAAGGACAGGGGGATAATTCACCCCTCCACTTT
CATSREGQGDNSPLHF
>TRBJ1-5|TRBV6-6|-|-
TGTGCCAGCAGTTACCGTAGGGGAGCAAACCAGCCCCAGCATTTT
CASSYRRGANQPQHF
>TRBJ2-3|TRBV19|-|-
TGTGCCAGTAGTATGGGGCCATTGGGGACCCTCACAGATACGCAGTATTTT
CASSMGPLGTLTDTQYF
>TRBJ2-3|TRBV4-1|few|-
TGCGCCAGCAGCCAAGATTTGGTAAAGCAGTATTTT
CASSQDLVKQYF
>TRBJ2-3|TRBV7-9|-|TRBD2
TGTGCCAGCAGCTTAGATGCTAGCGGGGGGCTCACAGATACGCAGTATTTT
CASSLDASGGLTDTQYF
>TRBJ2-3|TRBV7-8|few|-
TGTGCCAGCAGCTTAGAAACGGGGGCTAGCACAGATACGCAGTATTTT
CASSLETGASTDTQYF
>TRBJ1-6|TRBV7-2|-|-
TGTGCCAGCAGCTTAGAGGGGACTCCCCTCCACTTT
CASSLEGTPLHF
>TRBJ2-5|TRBV20-1|few|-
TGCAGTGCCCAAGAAGAGACCCAGTACTTC
CSAQEETQYF
>TRBJ2-7|TRBV5-1|once|TRBD2
TGCGCCAGCAGCTTGGGGGCTAGCGGGGGTGCCTACGAGCAGTACTTC
CASSLGASGGAYEQYF
>TRBJ2-7|TRBV5-1|many|TRBD1
TGCGCCAGCAGCAGCCGGGACAGCAACCGTCCAACCTACGAGCAGTACTTC
CASSSRDSNRPTYEQYF
>TRBJ2-1|TRBV30|-|-
TGTGCCTGGGCCGGCAGGACGCCATACAATGAGCAGTTCTTC
CAWAGRTPYNEQFF
>TRBJ2-2|TRBV10-3|-|TRBD2
TGTGCCATCAGGGACGGGGGGTCGAACACCGGGGAGCTGTTTTTT
CAIRDGGSNTGELFF
>TRBJ1-6|TRBV7-6|-|-
TGTGCCAGCAGCTTGTTCAGCTATAATTCACCCCTCCACTTT
CASSLFSYNSPLHF
>TRBJ1-1|TRBV4-1|few|TRBD1
TGCGCCAGCAGCCATACAGGGGGAGACGACGCTTTCTTT
CASSHTGGDDAFF
>TRBJ2-7|TRBV20-1|-|TRBD2
TGCAGTGCTCTCGGGGGGGCCCCCTCCTACGAGCAGTACTTC
CSALGGAPSYEQYF
>TRBJ2-5|TRBV5-1|-|-
TGCGCCAGCAGCTTGGGGCAGTCCAAAGAGACCCAGTACTTC
CASSLGQSKETQYF
>TRBJ2-6|TRBV11-2|few|-
TGTGCCAGCGTGTTTTCTGGGGCCAACGTCCTGACTTTC
CASVFSGANVLTF